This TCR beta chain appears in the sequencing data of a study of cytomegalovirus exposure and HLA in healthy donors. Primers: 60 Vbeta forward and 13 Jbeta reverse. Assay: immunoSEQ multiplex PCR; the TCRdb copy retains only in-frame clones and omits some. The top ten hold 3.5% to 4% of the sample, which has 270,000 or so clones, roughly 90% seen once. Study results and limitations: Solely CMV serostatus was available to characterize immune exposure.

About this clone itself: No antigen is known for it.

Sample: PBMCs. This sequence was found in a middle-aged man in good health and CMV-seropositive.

The CDR3 is CASGPDGQGDGYTF. CDR3 coding DNA: TGTGCTAGTGGCCCCGATGGGCAGGGCGATGGCTACACCTTC. V and J are TRBV12-5 and TRBJ1-2; a weak D match, TRBD1 (5 bases). V was clipped by 6 bases and J by 6 bases, with 17 bases between them. Germline lookup yields CDR1 LGHNT and CDR2 FRNRAP. The CDR3 sequence is 14 residues long.